The rows below give T cell receptor beta chains drawn from one sample of a study of blood T cell repertoires in COVID-19. Here immunoSEQ multiplex PCR was the method, and the copy in TCRdb shows in-frame clones only, minus some. The data show around 64,000 clones, 65% to 90% seen once. The sequenced sample consisted of peripheral blood. These receptors originate from a man between 45 and 60 years old with active COVID-19. Both conserved end residues are trimmed from each CDR3.

TRBV7-9	TRBJ1-1	ASSLSVISEAF
TRBV19	TRBJ2-2	ASSIDEVTGELF
TRBV19	TRBJ2-2	ASKNRVDTGELF
TRBV7-2	TRBJ2-7	ASSLGGGSYEQY
TRBV9	TRBJ2-1	ASTSGGVSYNEQF
TRBV29-1	TRBJ2-7	SVGQISEQY
TRBV6-2/TRBV6-3	TRBJ2-1	ASSYSYREGYNEQF
TRBV5-4	TRBJ1-2	ASSFRTGPYGYT
TRBV20-1	TRBJ2-1	SADRVGEQF
TRBV6-1	TRBJ2-1	ASSDTASSGDSYNEQF
TRBV24-1	TRBJ2-5	ATSDGGGATETQY
TRBV3-1/TRBV3-2	TRBJ1-4	ASSQGGTGNEKLF
TRBV4-2	TRBJ2-7	ASSHRDEQY
TRBV4-2	TRBJ2-2	ASSHQSSGTGELF
TRBV11-2	TRBJ1-2	ASSSGDGEGGYT
TRBV30	TRBJ1-2	AWDLGGEGYT
TRBV10-1	TRBJ2-7	ASSGGEQY
TRBV7-2	TRBJ2-5	ASSLAGGPGETQY
TRBV4-1	TRBJ2-1	ASSQGRGGKKNEQF
TRBV11-2	TRBJ1-5	ASSSRQNQPQH
TRBV5-1	TRBJ2-7	ASSLEDSDYEQY
TRBV7-9	TRBJ1-2	ASSLAALYT